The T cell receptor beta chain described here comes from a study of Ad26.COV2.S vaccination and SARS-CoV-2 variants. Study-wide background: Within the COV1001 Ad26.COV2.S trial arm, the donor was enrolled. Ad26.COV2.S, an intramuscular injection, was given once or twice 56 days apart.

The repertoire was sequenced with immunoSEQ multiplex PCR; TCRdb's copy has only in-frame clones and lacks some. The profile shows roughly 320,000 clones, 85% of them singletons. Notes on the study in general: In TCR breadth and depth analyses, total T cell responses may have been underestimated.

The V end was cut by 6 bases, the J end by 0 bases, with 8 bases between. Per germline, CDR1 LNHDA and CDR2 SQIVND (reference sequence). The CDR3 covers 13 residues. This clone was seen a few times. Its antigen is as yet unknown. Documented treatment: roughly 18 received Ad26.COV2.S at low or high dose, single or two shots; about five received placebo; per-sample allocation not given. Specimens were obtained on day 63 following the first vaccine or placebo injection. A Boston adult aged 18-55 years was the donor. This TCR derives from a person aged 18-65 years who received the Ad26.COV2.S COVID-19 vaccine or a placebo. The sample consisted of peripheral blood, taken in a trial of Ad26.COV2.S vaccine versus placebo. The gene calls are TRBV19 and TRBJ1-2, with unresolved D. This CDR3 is CASSPGANYGYTF. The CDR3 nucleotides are TGTGCCAGTAGCCCAGGAGCTAACTATGGCTACACCTTC.